The 20 T cell receptor beta chains listed next were all sequenced from one sample in a study of naive and memory T cell subsets. Blood and skin TCR RNA was reverse transcribed with alpha and beta constant primers. TCRdb reanalysed the 5' RACE reads using MiXCR and keeps one entry per CDR3 protein. This sample carries about 26,000 distinct CDR3 sequences, under 30% of them seen once, and the ten largest clones take about 1.8%. RNA was extracted from roughly 2.5 ml of whole blood of healthy adults. Receptors originate from a female donor in good health.

This clonotype appeared a few times. V gene TRBV20-1 combines with J gene TRBJ2-3; D possibly corresponds to TRBD2 (5 bases). The V end lost 0 bases, the J end lost 5 bases, and 12 bases lay between the germline ends. Germline V gene data show CDR1 as DFQATT and CDR2 as SNEGSKA (reference sequence). The CDR3 contains 14 residues. The CDR3 nucleotides read TGCAGTGCTAGAGATATGCGGGTTCAAGATACGCAGTATTTT. Encoded protein: CSARDMRVQDTQYF.

In this sample, this clonotype turned up many times. The V gene is TRBV20-1, the J gene TRBJ2-7, with D possibly being TRBD2 (6 bases). Trimming removed 2 bases at V and 2 bases at J, with 16 bases between. CDR1 and CDR2 from the germline V gene are DFQATT and SNEGSKA (reference sequence). This CDR3 region has 15 residues. CDR3 nucleotide sequence: TGCAGTGCTAGAACCAGTTCACTAGCCGCCTACGAGCAGTACTTC. This encodes CSARTSSLAAYEQYF.

This clonotype was counted only a few times. V and J are TRBV7-8 and TRBJ1-2; tentatively, D is TRBD1 (5 bases). This CDR3 region has 14 residues. V was shortened by 4 bases and J by 3 bases, with 12 bases between the two germline ends. Germline CDR1 reads SGHVS; CDR2 reads FQNEAQ. The CDR3 here is CASSSARDYYGYTF. CDR3 nucleotide sequence: TGTGCCAGCAGCTCGGCCAGGGATTACTATGGCTACACCTTC.

The sample holds many counts of this clonotype. The chain joins TRBV18 to TRBJ1-2; D remains unclear. V shed 7 bases and J shed 2 bases, with 20 bases lying between them. CDR1 KGHSH and CDR2 LQKENI come from the germline V gene. There are 16 residues in the CDR3. CDR3 protein: CASFGTSGITNYGYTF. The CDR3 region has the DNA TGTGCCAGCTTCGGCACTTCGGGCATCACGAACTATGGCTACACCTTC.

The chain couples TRBV6-4 to TRBJ2-3, with D possibly matching TRBD2 (6 bases). The CDR3 contains 15 residues. Trimming removed 0 bases from V and 1 base from J, with 8 bases in between. Germline V gene data show CDR1 as MRHNA and CDR2 as SNTAGT. Written as DNA, the CDR3 is TGTGCCAGCAGTGACTCGCGGGGAGGCACAGATACGCAGTATTTT. Its translation is CASSDSRGGTDTQYF.

This clonotype is medium-sized (0.01 to 0.1%) within its sample. The rearrangement uses TRBV6-5 and TRBJ2-3; D not certain. Germline CDR1 and CDR2: MNHEY and SVGAGI. The ends were cut back, 2 bases at V and 4 bases at J, with 7 bases in the middle. The CDR3 is 13 residues long. The CDR3 DNA reads as TGTGCCAGCAGTTACCTGACGTCAGATACGCAGTATTTT. Translation: CASSYLTSDTQYF.

This clonotype was observed at least ten times. The rearrangement uses TRBV19 and TRBJ2-1, with D perhaps TRBD2 (5 bases). The V gene's germline CDR1 is LNHDA and CDR2 SQIVND (reference sequence). CDR3 length: 16 amino acids. V dropped 3 bases and J dropped 1 base, with 13 bases sitting between them. This chain's CDR3 is CASSISGIQSYNEQFF. The CDR3 nucleotides are TGTGCCAGTAGTATCAGCGGCATCCAGTCCTACAATGAGCAGTTCTTC.

This clonotype was observed a few times. V usage is TRBV20-1 and J usage is TRBJ2-7, with D unclear. The CDR3 has 11 residues. Germline V gene lookup returns CDR1 DFQATT and CDR2 SNEGSKA (reference sequence). The V end lost 6 bases, the J end lost 6 bases, and 12 bases lay between the germline ends. The CDR3 loop reads CSARLATEQYF. CDR3 in DNA: TGCAGTGCCAGATTGGCCACCGAGCAGTACTTC.

The chain employs TRBV29-1 and TRBJ1-2; no clear D. The CDR3 totals 15 residues. V dropped 5 bases and J dropped 3 bases, with 19 bases sitting between them. CDR1 is SQVTM, CDR2 ANQGSEA, per germline. The CDR3 region has the DNA TGCAGCGTTTTCTTCCTAGGGCAGCAGGACTATGGCTACACCTTC. Protein sequence: CSVFFLGQQDYGYTF.

This clonotype has a count of ten or more. CDR3 loop: CASTLGLAPNNEQFF. Here the CDR3 DNA reads TGTGCCAGCACCCTCGGACTAGCGCCAAACAATGAGCAGTTCTTC. V usage is TRBV7-2 and J usage is TRBJ2-1; TRBD2 matches 9 bases. V lost 7 bases, J lost 5 bases, and 9 bases stayed unmatched. Germline V lookup: CDR1 SGHTA, CDR2 FQGNSA. The CDR3 spans 15 residues.

By share, this clonotype ranks as medium-sized (0.01 to 0.1%). The J gene is TRBJ1-4, the V gene TRBV3-1; 8 positions agree with TRBD1. V gave up 5 bases and J gave up 7 bases; unmatched junction bases: 6. The germline gives CDR1 LGHDT, CDR2 YNNKEL (reference sequence). This CDR3 is 14 amino acids long. CDR3 sequence reads: CASSAGGRREKLFF. CDR3 DNA: TGTGCCAGCAGCGCAGGGGGCCGACGTGAAAAACTGTTTTTT.

This clonotype was counted many times. The chain is built from TRBV6-1 and TRBJ1-1; D call uncertain. The CDR3 extends over 15 amino acids. Trimming removed 2 bases from V and 2 bases from J, with 12 bases in between. Germline V gene sequence: CDR1 MNHNS, CDR2 SASEGT. CDR3 sequence reads: CASSEWSRLNTEAFF. The CDR3 coding sequence is TGTGCCAGCAGTGAATGGAGCAGACTCAACACTGAAGCTTTCTTT.

In this sample, this clonotype turned up a few times. The V and J genes are TRBV29-1 and TRBJ2-3; 7 bases match TRBD2. CDR1 is SQVTM, CDR2 ANQGSEA, per germline. The CDR3 totals 14 residues. The trim removed 1 base at V and 4 bases at J, leaving 5 bases unmatched. CDR3 nucleotides: TGCAGCGTTGAAGTACTAGCGAGCGCAGATACGCAGTATTTT. The encoded protein is CSVEVLASADTQYF.

By its share, this clonotype is medium-sized. The chain recombines TRBV15 with TRBJ2-1; no definite D call. The V gene lost 1 base and the J gene lost 4 bases, with 14 bases spanning the gap. This CDR3 is 16 amino acids long. The germline V gene encodes CDR1 LNHNV and CDR2 YYDKDF (reference sequence). CDR3 residues: CATSRAVVGLYNEQFF. DNA of the CDR3: TGTGCCACCAGCAGAGCTGTGGTGGGCTTATACAATGAGCAGTTCTTC.

At least ten counts were recorded for this clonotype. This rearrangement joins TRBV12-3 or TRBV12-4 to TRBJ2-5; a weak D match, TRBD2 (6 bases). Trimming left V 7 bases short and J 6 bases short, with 21 bases between. This CDR3 region has 15 residues. The CDR3 nucleotides read TGTGCCAGCACCCACGGCGGGGCCCGGTGGAAGACCCAGTACTTC. Amino acid sequence: CASTHGGARWKTQYF.

The V and J genes are TRBV5-1 and TRBJ2-7, with 10 bases fitting TRBD1. Trimming at V came to 0 bases and at J to 5 bases, leaving 2 bases not matched to a gene. Germline-derived CDR1 and CDR2 are SGHRS and YFSETQ. This CDR3 has 14 residues. The DNA of the CDR3 is TGCGCCAGCAGCTTGGCGACAGGGGGCAACGAGCAGTACTTC. It codes for CASSLATGGNEQYF.

The V and J genes are TRBV6-6 and TRBJ1-1, with D unclear. Trimming removed 2 bases from V and 7 bases from J, with 8 bases in between. The CDR3 covers 12 residues. CDR1 is MNHNY, CDR2 SVGAGI, per germline (reference sequence). CDR3 loop: CASSYGGVEAFF. In DNA, the CDR3 is TGTGCCAGCAGTTACGGCGGGGTTGAAGCTTTCTTT.

J is TRBJ2-6 and V is TRBV19; tentatively, D is TRBD2 (6 bases). The ends were cut back, 3 bases at V and 0 bases at J, with 15 bases in the middle. From germline, CDR1 is LNHDA and CDR2 SQIVND (reference sequence). The CDR3 contains 18 residues. CDR3 nucleotide sequence: TGTGCCAGTAGTATTTATGGCGGGGTGATCTCTGGGGCCAACGTCCTGACTTTC. Amino acids: CASSIYGGVISGANVLTF.

The V gene is TRBV20-1, the J gene TRBJ2-7; 11 nucleotides align to TRBD1. Looked up from germline, CDR1 is DFQATT and CDR2 is SNEGSKA (reference sequence). The CDR3 length is 17 residues. V dropped 6 bases and J dropped 6; count of bases not matched to a gene: 19. The CDR3 spells CSAPNAARTGGRAEQYF. In DNA form, the CDR3 reads TGCAGTGCCCCGAACGCCGCCAGGACAGGGGGCAGGGCCGAGCAGTACTTC.

This clonotype was seen only a few times. The V call is TRBV29-1, the J call TRBJ1-2; no reliable D call. The CDR3 length is 11 residues. V was cut by 7 bases and J by 7 bases, with 13 bases left in between. The germline V gene has CDR1 SQVTM and CDR2 ANQGSEA. The DNA for the CDR3 is TGCAGCGCCTGGACCGGCAGTGGCTACACCTTC. It translates to CSAWTGSGYTF.